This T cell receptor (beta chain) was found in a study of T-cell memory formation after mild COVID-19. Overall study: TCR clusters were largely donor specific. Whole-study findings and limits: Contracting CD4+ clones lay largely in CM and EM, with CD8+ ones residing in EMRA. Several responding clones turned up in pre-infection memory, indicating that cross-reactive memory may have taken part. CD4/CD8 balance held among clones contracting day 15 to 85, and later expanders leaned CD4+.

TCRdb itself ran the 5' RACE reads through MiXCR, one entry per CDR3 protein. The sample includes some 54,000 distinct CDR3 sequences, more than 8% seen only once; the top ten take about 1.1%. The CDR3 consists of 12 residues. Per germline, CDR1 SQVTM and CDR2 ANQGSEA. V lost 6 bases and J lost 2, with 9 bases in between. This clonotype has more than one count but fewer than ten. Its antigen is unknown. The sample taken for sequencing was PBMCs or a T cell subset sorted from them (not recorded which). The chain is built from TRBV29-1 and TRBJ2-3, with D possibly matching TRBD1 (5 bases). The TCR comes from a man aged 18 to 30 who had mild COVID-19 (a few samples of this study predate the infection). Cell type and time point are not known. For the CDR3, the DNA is TGCAGCGTAGCAGGGAACACAGATACGCAGTATTTT. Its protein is CSVAGNTDTQYF.